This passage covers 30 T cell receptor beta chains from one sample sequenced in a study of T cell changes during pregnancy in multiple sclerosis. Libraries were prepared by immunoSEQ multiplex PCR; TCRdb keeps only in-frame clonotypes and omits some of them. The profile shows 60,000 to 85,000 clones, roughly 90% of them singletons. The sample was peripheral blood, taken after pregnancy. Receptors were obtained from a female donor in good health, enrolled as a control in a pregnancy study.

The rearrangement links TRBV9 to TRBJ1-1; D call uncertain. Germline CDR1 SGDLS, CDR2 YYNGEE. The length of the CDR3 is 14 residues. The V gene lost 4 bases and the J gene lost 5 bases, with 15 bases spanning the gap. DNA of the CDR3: TGTGCCAGCAGCACCGGCCCACCGGGAACTGAAGCTTTCTTT. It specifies CASSTGPPGTEAFF. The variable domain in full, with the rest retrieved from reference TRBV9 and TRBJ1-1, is DSGVTQTPKHLITATGQRVTLRCSPRSGDLSVYWYQQSLDQGLQFLIQYYNGEERAKGNILERFSAQQFPDLHSELNLSSLELGDSALYFCASSTGPPGTEAFFGQGTRLTVV.

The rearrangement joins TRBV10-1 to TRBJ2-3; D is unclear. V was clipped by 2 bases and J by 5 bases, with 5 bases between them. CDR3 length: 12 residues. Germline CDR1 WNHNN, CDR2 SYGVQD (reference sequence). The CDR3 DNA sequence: TGCGCCAGCAGTGAGGCGGAAGATACGCAGTATTTT. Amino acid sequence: CASSEAEDTQYF.

CDR3 DNA sequence: TGTGCCAGCAGCCCCCGAGAGCACCCTCAAGAGACCCAGTACTTC. Translated: CASSPREHPQETQYF. The J gene is TRBJ2-5, the V gene TRBV11-2; D gene uncertain. This CDR3 has 15 amino acids. CDR1 is SGHAT and CDR2 is FQNNGV in the germline V gene. V lost 5 bases and J lost 2, with 15 bases in between.

The chain's CDR3 is CASSTRWTSGRYEQYF. CDR3 sequence (DNA): TGTGCCAGCAGTACCCGATGGACTAGCGGAAGGTACGAGCAGTACTTC. J is TRBJ2-7 and V is TRBV28; TRBD2 agrees at 10 bases. CDR3 length: 16 amino acids. Germline CDR1 MDHEN, CDR2 SYDVKM. V was clipped by 5 bases and J by 4 bases; unmatched bases: 11.

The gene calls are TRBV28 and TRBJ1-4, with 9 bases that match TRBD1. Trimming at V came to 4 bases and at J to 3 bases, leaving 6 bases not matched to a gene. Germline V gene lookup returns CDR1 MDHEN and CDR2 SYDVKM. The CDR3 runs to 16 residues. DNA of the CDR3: TGTGCCAGCAGTTATCCCAGACAGGGGGCTAATGAAAAACTGTTTTTT. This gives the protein CASSYPRQGANEKLFF.

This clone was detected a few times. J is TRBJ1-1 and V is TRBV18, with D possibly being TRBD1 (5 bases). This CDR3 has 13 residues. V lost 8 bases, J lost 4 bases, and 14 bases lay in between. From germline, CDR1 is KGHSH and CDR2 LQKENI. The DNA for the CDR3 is TGTGCCAGCAGGAAGGGTAGGGGCACTGAAGCTTTCTTT. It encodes CASRKGRGTEAFF.

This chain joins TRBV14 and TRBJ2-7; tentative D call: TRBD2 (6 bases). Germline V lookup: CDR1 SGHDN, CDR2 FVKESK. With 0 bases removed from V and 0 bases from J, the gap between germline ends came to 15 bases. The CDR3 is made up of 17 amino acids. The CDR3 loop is CASSQDGAGISSYEQYF. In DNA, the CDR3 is TGTGCCAGCAGCCAAGACGGCGCGGGGATCAGCTCCTACGAGCAGTACTTC.

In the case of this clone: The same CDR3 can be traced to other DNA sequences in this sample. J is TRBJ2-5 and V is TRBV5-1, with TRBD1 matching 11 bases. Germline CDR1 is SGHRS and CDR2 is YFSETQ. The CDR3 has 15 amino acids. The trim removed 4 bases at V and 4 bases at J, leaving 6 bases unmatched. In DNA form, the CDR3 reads TGCGCCAGCAGCCCCGGGACAGGGGGAGGAGAGACCCAGTACTTC. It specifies CASSPGTGGGETQYF.

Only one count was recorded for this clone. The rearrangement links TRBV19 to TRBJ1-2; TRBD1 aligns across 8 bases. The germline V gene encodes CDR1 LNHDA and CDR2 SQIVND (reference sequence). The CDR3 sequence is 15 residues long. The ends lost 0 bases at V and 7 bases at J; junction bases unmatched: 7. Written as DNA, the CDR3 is TGTGCCAGTAGTATAGACCTCGACAGGGGAGTTGGCTACACCTTC. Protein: CASSIDLDRGVGYTF.

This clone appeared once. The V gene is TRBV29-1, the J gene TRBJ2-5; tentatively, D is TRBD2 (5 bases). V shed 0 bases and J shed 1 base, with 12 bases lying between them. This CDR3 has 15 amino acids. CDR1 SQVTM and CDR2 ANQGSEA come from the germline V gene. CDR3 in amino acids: CSVEEFASPQETQYF. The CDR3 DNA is TGCAGCGTTGAAGAGTTTGCTAGCCCCCAAGAGACCCAGTACTTC.

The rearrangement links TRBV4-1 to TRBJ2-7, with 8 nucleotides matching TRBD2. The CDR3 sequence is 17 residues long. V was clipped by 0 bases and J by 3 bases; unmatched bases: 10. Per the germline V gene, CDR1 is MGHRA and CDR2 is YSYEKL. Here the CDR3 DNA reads TGCGCCAGCAGCCAAGAGGGCTGGGGTCGGGAGGGCTACGAGCAGTACTTC. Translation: CASSQEGWGREGYEQYF.

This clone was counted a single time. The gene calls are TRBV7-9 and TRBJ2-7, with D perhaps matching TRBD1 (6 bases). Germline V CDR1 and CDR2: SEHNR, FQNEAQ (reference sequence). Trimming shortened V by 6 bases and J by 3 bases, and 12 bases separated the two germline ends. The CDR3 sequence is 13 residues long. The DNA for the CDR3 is TGTGCCAGCAGAGGTAAGGGGGTCTACGAGCAGTACTTC. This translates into CASRGKGVYEQYF.

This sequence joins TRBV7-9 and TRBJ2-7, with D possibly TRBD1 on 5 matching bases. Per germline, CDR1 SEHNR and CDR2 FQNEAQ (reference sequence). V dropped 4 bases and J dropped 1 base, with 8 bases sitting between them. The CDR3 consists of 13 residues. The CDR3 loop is CASSSDSSYEQYF. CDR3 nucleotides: TGTGCCAGCAGCTCCGACAGTTCCTACGAGCAGTACTTC.

The CDR3 here is CASSLGTGSEAFF. CDR3 coding DNA: TGCGCCAGCAGCTTGGGGACAGGGAGTGAAGCTTTCTTT. The J gene is TRBJ1-1, the V gene TRBV5-1, with 8 positions matching TRBD1. The CDR3 is made up of 13 amino acids. Germline V gene lookup returns CDR1 SGHRS and CDR2 YFSETQ. V lost 0 bases to trimming and J lost 7 bases; unmatched junction nucleotides: 2.

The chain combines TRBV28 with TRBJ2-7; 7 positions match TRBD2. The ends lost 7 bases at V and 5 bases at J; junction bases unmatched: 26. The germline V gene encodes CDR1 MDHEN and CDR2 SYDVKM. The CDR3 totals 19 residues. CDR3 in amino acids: CASNPGYEFGGRLPHEQYF. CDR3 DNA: TGTGCCAGCAATCCAGGGTATGAATTCGGCGGGAGACTTCCCCACGAGCAGTACTTC. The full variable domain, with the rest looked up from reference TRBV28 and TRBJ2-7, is DVKVTQSSRYLVKRTGEKVFLECVQDMDHENMFWYRQDPGLGLRLIYFSYDVKMKEKGDIPEGYSVSREKKERFSLILESASTNQTSMYLCASNPGYEFGGRLPHEQYFGPGTRLTVT.

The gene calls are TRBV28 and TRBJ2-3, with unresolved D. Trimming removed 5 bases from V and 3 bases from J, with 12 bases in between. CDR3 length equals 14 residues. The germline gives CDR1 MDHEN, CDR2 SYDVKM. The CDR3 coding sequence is TGTGCCAGCAGTCAGACCCCTAGGACAGATACGCAGTATTTT. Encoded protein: CASSQTPRTDTQYF.

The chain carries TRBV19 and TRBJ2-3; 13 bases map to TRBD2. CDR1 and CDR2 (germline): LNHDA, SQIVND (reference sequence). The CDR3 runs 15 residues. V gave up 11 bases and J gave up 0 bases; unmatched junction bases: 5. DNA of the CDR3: TGTGCCGCTGGGGGACTAGCGGGGAGCACAGATACGCAGTATTTT. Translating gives CAAGGLAGSTDTQYF.

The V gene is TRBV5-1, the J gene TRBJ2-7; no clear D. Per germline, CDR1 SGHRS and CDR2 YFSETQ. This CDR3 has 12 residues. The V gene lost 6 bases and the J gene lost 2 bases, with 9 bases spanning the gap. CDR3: CASKDNPYEQYF. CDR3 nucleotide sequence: TGCGCCAGCAAAGACAACCCCTACGAGCAGTACTTC.

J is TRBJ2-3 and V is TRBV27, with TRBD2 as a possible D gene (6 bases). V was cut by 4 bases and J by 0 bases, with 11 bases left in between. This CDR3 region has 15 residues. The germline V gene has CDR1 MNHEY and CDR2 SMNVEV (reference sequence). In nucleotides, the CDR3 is TGTGCCAGCAGTTCTGGCGGGACTAGCACAGATACGCAGTATTTT. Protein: CASSSGGTSTDTQYF.

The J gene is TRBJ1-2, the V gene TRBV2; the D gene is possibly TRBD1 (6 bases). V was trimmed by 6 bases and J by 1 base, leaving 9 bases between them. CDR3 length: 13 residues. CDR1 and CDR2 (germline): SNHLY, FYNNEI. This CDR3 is CASRGDNNYGYTF. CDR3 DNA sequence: TGTGCCAGCAGGGGGGACAATAACTATGGCTACACCTTC.

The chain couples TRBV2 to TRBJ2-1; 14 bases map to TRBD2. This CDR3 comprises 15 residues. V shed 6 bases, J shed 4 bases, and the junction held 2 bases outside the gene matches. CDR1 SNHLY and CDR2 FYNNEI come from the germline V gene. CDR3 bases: TGTGCCAGCAGCCGGACTAGCGGGAGGTACAATGAGCAGTTCTTC. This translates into CASSRTSGRYNEQFF.

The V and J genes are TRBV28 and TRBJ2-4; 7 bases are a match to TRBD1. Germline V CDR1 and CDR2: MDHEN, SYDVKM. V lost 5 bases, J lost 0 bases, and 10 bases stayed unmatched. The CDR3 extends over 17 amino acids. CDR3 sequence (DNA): TGTGCCAGCAGTGCCTTGACAGGGAACCTAGCCAAAAACATTCAGTACTTC. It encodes CASSALTGNLAKNIQYF. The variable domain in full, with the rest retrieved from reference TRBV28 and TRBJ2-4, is DVKVTQSSRYLVKRTGEKVFLECVQDMDHENMFWYRQDPGLGLRLIYFSYDVKMKEKGDIPEGYSVSREKKERFSLILESASTNQTSMYLCASSALTGNLAKNIQYFGAGTRLSVL.

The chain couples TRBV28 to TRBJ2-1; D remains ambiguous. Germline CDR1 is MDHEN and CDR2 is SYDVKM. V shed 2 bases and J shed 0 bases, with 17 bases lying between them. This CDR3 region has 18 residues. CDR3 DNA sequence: TGTGCCAGCAGTTTACAAGTCCCCCAGGATAGCTCCTACAATGAGCAGTTCTTC. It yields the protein CASSLQVPQDSSYNEQFF.

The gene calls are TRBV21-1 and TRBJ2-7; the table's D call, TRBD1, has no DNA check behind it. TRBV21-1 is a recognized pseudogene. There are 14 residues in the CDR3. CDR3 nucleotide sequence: TGTGCCAGCAGCAAGGGGCTCTCTTTCCACGAGCAGTACTTC. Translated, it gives CASSKGLSFHEQYF.

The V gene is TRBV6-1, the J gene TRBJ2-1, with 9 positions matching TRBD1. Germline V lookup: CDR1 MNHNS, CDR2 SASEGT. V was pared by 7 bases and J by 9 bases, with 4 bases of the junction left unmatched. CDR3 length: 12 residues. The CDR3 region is CASMDRGAEQFF. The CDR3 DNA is TGTGCCAGCATGGACAGGGGTGCTGAGCAGTTCTTC.

CDR3 sequence reads: CASSPYTGGEQFF. Written as DNA, the CDR3 is TGCGCCAGCAGCCCCTACACCGGGGGTGAGCAGTTCTTC. The rearrangement joins TRBV5-1 to TRBJ2-1, with a possible D match to TRBD2 (6 bases). The germline gives CDR1 SGHRS, CDR2 YFSETQ. CDR3 size: 13 residues. V was trimmed by 4 bases and J by 9 bases, leaving 14 bases between them.

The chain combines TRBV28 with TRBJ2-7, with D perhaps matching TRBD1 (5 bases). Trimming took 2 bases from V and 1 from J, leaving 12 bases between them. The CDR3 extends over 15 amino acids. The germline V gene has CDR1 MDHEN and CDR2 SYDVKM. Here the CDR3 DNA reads TGTGCCAGCAGTTTAGGGGCCGTCGGGTCCTACGAGCAGTACTTC. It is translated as CASSLGAVGSYEQYF.

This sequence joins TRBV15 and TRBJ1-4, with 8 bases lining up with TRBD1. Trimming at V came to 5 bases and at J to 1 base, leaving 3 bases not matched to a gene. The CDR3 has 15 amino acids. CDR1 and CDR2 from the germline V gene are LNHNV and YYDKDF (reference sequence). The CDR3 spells CATSSTGGTNEKLFF. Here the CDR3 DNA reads TGTGCCACCAGCTCTACAGGGGGAACTAATGAAAAACTGTTTTTT.

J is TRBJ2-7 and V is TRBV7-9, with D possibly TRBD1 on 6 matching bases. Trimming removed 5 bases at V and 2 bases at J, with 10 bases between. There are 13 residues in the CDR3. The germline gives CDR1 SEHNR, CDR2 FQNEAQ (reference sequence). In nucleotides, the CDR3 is TGTGCCAGCAGCGGTAGGGACACCTACGAGCAGTACTTC. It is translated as CASSGRDTYEQYF.

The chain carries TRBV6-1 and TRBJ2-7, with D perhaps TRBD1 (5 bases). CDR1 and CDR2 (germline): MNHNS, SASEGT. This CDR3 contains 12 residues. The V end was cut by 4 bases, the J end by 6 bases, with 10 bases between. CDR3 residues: CASSVVGPEQYF. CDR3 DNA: TGTGCCAGCAGTGTCGTGGGGCCCGAGCAGTACTTC.